This TCR beta chain was captured in a study of T cell responses to AZD1222 COVID-19 vaccine. Looking at the study overall: Second-dose intervals near 4 or 12 weeks were combined. Study outcomes and limitations: Close to half of all spike-specific TCRs reportedly target regions of the variants that are unmutated. Repertoires in all cases were sampled only once the peak T cell response had passed.

Note on this clone: The antigen is not known.

Some clones are missing from TCRdb's copy, which holds only in-frame ones; the method was immunoSEQ multiplex PCR. The sample has 80,000 to 100,000 clones; approximately 90% are singletons. Germline values: CDR1 LNHDA, CDR2 SQIVND (reference sequence). This CDR3 contains 12 residues. The V gene lost 7 bases and the J gene lost 4 bases, with 8 bases spanning the gap. The receptor's source is an adult in good health. V usage is TRBV19 and J usage is TRBJ1-5; possibly TRBD1 for D (6 bases). This material consisted of peripheral blood, taken on day 0 of AZD1222 vaccination. CDR3 bases: TGTGCCAGTATGAGGGGGAATCAGCCCCAGCATTTT. It specifies CASMRGNQPQHF.